This TCR beta chain stems from a study of cytomegalovirus exposure and HLA in healthy donors. The CDR3 loop spans 15 amino acids. In germline, CDR1 is MNHEY, CDR2 SVGAGI. PCR used 60 Vbeta primers and 13 Jbeta primers. Method: immunoSEQ multiplex PCR; TCRdb's copy keeps in-frame clones and lacks some. The repertoire holds 99,000 or so clones, with about 78% as singletons. The TCR originated in a man younger than 40 in good health and CMV-seronegative. The J gene is TRBJ2-5, the V gene TRBV6-5; TRBD2 aligns across 9 bases. Gene TRBJ2-7 matches the end of the DNA better, so the J call may be wrong. The sequenced sample was PBMCs. The CDR3 DNA reads as TGTGCCAGCAGCCGGAGCGGGAGGAGCTCCTACGAGCAGTACTTC. Translation gives CASSRSGRSSYEQYF.